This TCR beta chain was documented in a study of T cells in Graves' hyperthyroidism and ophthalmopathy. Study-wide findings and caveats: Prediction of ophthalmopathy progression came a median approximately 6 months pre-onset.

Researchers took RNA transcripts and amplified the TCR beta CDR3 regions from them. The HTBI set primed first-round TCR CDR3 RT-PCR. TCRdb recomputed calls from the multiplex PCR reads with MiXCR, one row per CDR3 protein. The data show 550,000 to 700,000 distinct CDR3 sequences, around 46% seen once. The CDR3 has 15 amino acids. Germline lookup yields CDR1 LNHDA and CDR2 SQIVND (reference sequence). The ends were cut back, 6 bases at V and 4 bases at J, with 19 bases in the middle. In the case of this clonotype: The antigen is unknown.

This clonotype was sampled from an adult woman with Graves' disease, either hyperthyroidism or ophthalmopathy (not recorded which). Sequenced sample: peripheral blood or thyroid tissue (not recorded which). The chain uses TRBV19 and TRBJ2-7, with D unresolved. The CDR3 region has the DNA TGTGCCAGTAGCCTTACTCGGGCGATCATGTACGAGCAGTACTTC. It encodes CASSLTRAIMYEQYF.